The T cell receptor (beta chain) under discussion was sequenced for a study of blood T cells in healthy people across ages. The use of a sample-barcoded 5' primer and a J-beta primer mix characterized a second PCR of roughly 6 to 11 cycles. Each CDR3 protein gets one entry after TCRdb re-called the 5' RACE reads with MiXCR. The table includes 600,000 or so distinct CDR3 sequences, around half detected once. This receptor was taken from a man at least 80 years old in good health. The sequenced material came from blood.

The DNA of the CDR3 is TGCAGTGCTAGAGTTACATGGGCCTACAATGAGCAGTTCTTC. It encodes CSARVTWAYNEQFF. This rearrangement joins TRBV20-1 to TRBJ2-1; unclear D gene. The germline V gene encodes CDR1 DFQATT and CDR2 SNEGSKA (reference sequence). CDR3 length equals 14 residues. V was cut by 1 base and J by 2 bases, with 9 bases left in between.